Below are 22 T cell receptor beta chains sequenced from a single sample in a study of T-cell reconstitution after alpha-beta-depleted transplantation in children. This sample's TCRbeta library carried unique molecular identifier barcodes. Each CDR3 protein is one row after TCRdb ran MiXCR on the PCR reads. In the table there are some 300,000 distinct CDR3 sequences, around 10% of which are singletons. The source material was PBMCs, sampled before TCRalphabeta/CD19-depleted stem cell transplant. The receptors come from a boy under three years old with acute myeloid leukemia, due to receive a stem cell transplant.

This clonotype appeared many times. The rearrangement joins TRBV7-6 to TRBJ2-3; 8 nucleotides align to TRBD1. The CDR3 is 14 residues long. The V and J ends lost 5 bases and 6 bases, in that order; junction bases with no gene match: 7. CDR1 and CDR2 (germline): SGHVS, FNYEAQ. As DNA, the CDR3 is TGTGCCAGCAGCAACCGAGGACAGGGCGATACGCAGTATTTT. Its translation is CASSNRGQGDTQYF.

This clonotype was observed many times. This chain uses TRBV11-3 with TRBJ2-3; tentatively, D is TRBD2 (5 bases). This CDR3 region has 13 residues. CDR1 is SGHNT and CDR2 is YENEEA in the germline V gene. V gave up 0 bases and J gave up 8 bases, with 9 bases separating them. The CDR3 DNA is TGTGCCAGCAGCTTAGATAGCGAAACTACGCAGTATTTT. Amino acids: CASSLDSETTQYF.

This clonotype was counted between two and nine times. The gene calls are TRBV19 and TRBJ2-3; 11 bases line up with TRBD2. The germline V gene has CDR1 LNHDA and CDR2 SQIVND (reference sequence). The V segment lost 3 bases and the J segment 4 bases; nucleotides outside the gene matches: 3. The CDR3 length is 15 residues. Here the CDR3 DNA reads TGTGCCAGTAGTATCCTAGCGGGGGGAGCAGATACGCAGTATTTT. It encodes CASSILAGGADTQYF.

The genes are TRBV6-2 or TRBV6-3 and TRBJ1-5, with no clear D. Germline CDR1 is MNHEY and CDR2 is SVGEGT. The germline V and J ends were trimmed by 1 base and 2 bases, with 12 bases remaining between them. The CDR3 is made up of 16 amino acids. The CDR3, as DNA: TGTGCCAGCAGTTACTTAGACACGGTGGGCAATCAGCCCCAGCATTTT. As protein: CASSYLDTVGNQPQHF.

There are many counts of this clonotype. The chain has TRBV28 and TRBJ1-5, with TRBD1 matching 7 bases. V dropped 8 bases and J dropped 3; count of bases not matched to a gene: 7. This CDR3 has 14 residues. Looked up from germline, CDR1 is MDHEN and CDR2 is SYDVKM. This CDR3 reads CASGLDRDNQPQHF. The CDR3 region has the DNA TGTGCCAGCGGCCTCGACAGGGACAATCAGCCCCAGCATTTT.

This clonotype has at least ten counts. The CDR3, as DNA: TGTGCCAGCAGCGCCCGACTAGCGGGAGACGGATACGAGCAGTACTTC. It is translated as CASSARLAGDGYEQYF. J is TRBJ2-7 and V is TRBV7-9, with 12 bases identical to TRBD2. Germline trimming cut 5 bases from V and 4 bases from J; bases unmatched to any gene: 9. The CDR3 totals 16 residues. Germline CDR1 SEHNR, CDR2 FQNEAQ (reference sequence).

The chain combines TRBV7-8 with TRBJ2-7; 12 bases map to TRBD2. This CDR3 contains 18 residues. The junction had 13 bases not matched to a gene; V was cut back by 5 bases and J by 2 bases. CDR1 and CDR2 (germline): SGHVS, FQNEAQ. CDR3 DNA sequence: TGTGCCAGCAGCGCCGCCTCGCCACTAGCGGGGGGCACCTACGAGCAGTACTTC. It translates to CASSAASPLAGGTYEQYF.

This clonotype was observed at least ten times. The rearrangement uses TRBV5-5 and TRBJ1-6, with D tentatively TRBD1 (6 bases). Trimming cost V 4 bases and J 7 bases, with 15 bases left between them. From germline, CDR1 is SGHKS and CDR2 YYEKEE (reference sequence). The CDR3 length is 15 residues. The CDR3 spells CASSPRTAGNSPLHF. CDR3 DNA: TGTGCCAGCAGCCCCCGGACAGCGGGAAATTCACCCCTCCACTTT.

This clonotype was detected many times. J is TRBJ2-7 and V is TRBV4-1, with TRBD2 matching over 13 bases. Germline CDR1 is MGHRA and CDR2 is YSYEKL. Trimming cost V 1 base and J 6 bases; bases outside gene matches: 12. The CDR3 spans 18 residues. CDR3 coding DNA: TGCGCCAGCAGCCAAGTTCTTGGGGGACTAGCGGGAATCAGCGAGCAGTACTTC. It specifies CASSQVLGGLAGISEQYF.

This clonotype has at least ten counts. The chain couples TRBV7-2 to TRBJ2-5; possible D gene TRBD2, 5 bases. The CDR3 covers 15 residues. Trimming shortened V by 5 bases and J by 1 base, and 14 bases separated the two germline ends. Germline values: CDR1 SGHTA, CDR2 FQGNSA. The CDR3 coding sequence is TGTGCCAGCAGCCGGCCCGGGGTGGGCCAAGAGACCCAGTACTTC. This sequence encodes CASSRPGVGQETQYF. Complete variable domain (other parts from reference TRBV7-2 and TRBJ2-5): GAGVSQSPSNKVTEKGKDVELRCDPISGHTALYWYRQSLGQGLEFLIYFQGNSAPDKSGLPSDRFSAERTGGSVSTLTIQRTQQEDSAVYLCASSRPGVGQETQYFGPGTRLLVL.

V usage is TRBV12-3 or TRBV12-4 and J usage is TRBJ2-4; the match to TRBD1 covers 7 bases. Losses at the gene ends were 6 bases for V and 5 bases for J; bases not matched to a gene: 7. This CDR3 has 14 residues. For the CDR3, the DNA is TGTGCCAGCAGGACAGGGACGGGTGAAAACATTCAGTACTTC. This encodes CASRTGTGENIQYF.

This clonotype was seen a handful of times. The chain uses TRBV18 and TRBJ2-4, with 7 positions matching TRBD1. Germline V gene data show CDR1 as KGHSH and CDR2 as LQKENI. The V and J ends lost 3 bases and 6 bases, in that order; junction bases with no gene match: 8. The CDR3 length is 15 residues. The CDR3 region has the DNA TGTGCCAGCTCACCGTACAGGGGAGAAAGAAACATTCAGTACTTC. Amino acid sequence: CASSPYRGERNIQYF.

The CDR3 sequence is CASSLGEGEFF. The DNA of the CDR3 is TGTGCCAGCAGTTTGGGGGAGGGGGAGTTCTTC. This chain uses TRBV12-3 or TRBV12-4 with TRBJ2-1, with D perhaps matching TRBD2 (7 bases). V dropped 3 bases and J dropped 14 bases, with 11 bases sitting between them. CDR3 length equals 11 residues.

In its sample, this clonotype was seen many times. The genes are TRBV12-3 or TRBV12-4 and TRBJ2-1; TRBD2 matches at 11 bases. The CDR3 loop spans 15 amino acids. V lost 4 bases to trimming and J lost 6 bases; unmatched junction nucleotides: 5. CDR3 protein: CASSYNSGGANEQFF. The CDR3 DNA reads TGTGCCAGCAGTTATAATAGCGGGGGGGCCAATGAGCAGTTCTTC.

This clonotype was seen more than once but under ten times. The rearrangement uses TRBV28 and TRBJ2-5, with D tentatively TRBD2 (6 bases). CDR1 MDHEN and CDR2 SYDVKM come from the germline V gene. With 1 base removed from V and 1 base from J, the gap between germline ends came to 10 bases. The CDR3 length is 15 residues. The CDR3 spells CASSLSWRGQETQYF. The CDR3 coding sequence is TGTGCCAGCAGTTTATCTTGGCGGGGCCAAGAGACCCAGTACTTC.

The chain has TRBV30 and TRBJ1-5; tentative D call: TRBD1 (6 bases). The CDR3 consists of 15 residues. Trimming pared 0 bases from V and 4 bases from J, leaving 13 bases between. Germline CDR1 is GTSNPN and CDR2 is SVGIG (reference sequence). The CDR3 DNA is TGTGCCTGGAGTGTACACCAGGGGCTGAATCAGCCCCAGCATTTT. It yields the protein CAWSVHQGLNQPQHF.

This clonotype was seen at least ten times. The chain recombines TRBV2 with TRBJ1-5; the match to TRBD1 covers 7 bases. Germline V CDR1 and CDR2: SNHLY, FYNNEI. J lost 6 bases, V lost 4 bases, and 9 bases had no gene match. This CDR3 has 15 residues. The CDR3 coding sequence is TGTGCCAGCAGTGGCGGGGCAGGGGGGTTTCAGCCCCAGCATTTT. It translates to CASSGGAGGFQPQHF. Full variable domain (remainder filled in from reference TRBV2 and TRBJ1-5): EPEVTQTPSHQVTQMGQEVILRCVPISNHLYFYWYRQILGQKVEFLVSFYNNEISEKSEIFDDQFSVERPDGSNFTLKIRSTKLEDSAMYFCASSGGAGGFQPQHFGDGTRLSIL.

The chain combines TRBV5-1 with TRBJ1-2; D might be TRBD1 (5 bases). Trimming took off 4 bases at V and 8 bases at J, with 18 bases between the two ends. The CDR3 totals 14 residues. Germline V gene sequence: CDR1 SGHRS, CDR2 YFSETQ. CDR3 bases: TGCGCCAGCAGCCACCCCGGTGGGGGGAGAGGCTACACCTTC. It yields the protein CASSHPGGGRGYTF.

This CDR3 is CASSQKGASYEQYF. CDR3 sequence (DNA): TGTGCCAGCAGCCAGAAAGGGGCATCCTACGAGCAGTACTTC. J is TRBJ2-7 and V is TRBV7-9; D possibly corresponds to TRBD1 (5 bases). V lost 5 bases and J lost 1, with 12 bases in between. From germline, CDR1 is SEHNR and CDR2 FQNEAQ (reference sequence). The CDR3 covers 14 residues.

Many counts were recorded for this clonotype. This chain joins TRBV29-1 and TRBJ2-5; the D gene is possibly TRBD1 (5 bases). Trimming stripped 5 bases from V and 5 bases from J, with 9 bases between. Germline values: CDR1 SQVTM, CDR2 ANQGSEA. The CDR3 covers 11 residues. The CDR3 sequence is CSVSGRETQYF. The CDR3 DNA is TGCAGCGTTTCAGGGCGTGAGACCCAGTACTTC.

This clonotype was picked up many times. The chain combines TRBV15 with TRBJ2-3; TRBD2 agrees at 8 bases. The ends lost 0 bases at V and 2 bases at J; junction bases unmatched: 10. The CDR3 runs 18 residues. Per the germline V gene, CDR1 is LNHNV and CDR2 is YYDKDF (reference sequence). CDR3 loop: CATSRESLTGGPTDTQYF. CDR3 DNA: TGTGCCACCAGCAGAGAGAGTTTAACGGGAGGGCCCACAGATACGCAGTATTTT.

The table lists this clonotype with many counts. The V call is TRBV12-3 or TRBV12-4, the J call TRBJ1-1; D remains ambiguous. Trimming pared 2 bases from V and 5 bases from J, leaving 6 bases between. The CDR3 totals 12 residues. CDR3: CASSLKRTEAFF. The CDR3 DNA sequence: TGTGCCAGCAGTTTAAAAAGGACTGAAGCTTTCTTT.